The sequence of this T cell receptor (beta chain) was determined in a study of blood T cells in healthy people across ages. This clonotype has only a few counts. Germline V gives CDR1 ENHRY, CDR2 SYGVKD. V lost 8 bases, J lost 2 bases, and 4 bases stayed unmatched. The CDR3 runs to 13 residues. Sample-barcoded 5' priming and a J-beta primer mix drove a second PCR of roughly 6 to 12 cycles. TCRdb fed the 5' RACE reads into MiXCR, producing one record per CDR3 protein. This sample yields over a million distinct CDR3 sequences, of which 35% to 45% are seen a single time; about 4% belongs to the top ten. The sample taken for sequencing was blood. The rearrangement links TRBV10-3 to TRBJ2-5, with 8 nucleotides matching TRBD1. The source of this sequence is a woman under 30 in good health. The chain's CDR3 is CAIGTGRQETQYF. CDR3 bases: TGTGCCATCGGGACAGGTCGACAAGAGACCCAGTACTTC.